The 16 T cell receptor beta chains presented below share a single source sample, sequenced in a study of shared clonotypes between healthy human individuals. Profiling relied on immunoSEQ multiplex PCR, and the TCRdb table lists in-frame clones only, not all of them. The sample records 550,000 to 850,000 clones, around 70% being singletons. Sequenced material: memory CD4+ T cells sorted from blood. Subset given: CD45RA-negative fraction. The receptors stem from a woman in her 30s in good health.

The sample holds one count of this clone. Here the CDR3 reads CASTLSGANVLTF. CDR3 DNA sequence: TGTGCCAGCACCCTCTCTGGGGCCAACGTCCTGACTTTC. The chain carries TRBV25-1 and TRBJ2-6; D is unresolved. Germline V gene lookup returns CDR1 MGHDK and CDR2 SYGVNS. The germline V and J ends were trimmed by 7 bases and 0 bases, with 4 bases remaining between them. The CDR3 covers 13 residues.

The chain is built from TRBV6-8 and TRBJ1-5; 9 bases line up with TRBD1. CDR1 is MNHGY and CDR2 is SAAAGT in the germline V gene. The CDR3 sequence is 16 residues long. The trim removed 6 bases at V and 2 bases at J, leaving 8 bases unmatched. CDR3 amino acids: CASRHYRGLRNQPQHF. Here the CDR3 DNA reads TGTGCCAGCAGACACTACAGGGGGCTCCGCAATCAGCCCCAGCATTTT.

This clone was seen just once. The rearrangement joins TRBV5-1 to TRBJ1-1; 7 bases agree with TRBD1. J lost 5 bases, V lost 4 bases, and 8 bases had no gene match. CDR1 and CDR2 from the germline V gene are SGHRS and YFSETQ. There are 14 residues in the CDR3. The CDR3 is CASSLEGAGTEAFF. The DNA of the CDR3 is TGCGCCAGCAGCCTCGAGGGGGCGGGAACTGAAGCTTTCTTT.

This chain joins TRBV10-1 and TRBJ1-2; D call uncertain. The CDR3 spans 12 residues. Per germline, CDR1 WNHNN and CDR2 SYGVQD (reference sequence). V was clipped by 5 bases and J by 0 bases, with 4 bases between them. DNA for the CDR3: TGCGCCAGCAGTTCAACTAACTATGGCTACACCTTC. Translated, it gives CASSSTNYGYTF.

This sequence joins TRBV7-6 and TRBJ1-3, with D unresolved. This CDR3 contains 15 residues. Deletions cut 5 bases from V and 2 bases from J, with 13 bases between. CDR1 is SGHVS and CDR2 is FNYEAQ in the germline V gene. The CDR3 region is CASSGRTVAGNTIYF. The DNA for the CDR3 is TGTGCCAGCAGCGGAAGGACGGTAGCTGGAAACACCATATATTTT. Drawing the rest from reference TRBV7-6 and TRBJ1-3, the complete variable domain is GAGVSQSPRYKVTKRGQDVALRCDPISGHVSLYWYRQALGQGPEFLTYFNYEAQQDKSGLPNDRFSAERPEGSISTLTIQRTEQRDSAMYRCASSGRTVAGNTIYFGEGSWLTVV.

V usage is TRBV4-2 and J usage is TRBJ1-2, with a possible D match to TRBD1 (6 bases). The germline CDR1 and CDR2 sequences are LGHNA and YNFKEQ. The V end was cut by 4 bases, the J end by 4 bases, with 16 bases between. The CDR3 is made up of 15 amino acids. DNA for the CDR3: TGTGCCAGCAGCCCGAACCCTCGGGGGGCCTATGGCTACACCTTC. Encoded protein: CASSPNPRGAYGYTF.

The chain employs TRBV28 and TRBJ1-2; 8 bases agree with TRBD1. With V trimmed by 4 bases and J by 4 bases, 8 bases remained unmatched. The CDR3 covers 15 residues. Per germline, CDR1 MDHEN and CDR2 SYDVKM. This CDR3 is CASSSLKQGVYGYTF. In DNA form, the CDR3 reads TGTGCCAGCAGTTCCTTAAAACAGGGGGTCTATGGCTACACCTTC.

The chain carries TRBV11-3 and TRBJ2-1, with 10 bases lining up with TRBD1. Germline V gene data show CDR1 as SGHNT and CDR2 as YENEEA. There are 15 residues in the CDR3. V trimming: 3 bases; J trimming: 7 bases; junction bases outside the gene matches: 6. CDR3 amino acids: CASSLGGQGLNEQFF. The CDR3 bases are TGTGCCAGCAGCTTGGGGGGACAGGGGCTGAATGAGCAGTTCTTC. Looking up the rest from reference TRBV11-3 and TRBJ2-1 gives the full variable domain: EAGVVQSPRYKIIEKKQPVAFWCNPISGHNTLYWYLQNLGQGPELLIRYENEEAVDDSQLPKDRFSAERLKGVDSTLKIQPAELGDSAVYLCASSLGGQGLNEQFFGPGTRLTVL.

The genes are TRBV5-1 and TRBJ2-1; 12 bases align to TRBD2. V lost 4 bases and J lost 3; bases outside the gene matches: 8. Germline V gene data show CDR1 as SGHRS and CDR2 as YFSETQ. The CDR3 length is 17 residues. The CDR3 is CASSGRLAGASYNEQFF. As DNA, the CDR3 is TGCGCCAGCAGCGGGCGACTAGCGGGAGCGAGCTACAATGAGCAGTTCTTC.

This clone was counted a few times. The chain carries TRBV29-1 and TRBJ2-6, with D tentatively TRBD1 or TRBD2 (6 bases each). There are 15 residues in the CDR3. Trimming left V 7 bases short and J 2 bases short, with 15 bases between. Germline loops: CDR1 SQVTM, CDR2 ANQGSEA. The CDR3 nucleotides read TGCAGCGCCATTTCGGGGGCCGCTGGGGCCAACGTCCTGACTTTC. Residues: CSAISGAAGANVLTF.

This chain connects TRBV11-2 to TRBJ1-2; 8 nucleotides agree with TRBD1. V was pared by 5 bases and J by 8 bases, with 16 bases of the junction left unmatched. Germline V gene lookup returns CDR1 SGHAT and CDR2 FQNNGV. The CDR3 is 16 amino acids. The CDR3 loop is CASSRDGSGQGSGYTF. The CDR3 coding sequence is TGTGCCAGCAGCCGAGATGGCTCCGGACAGGGCAGCGGCTACACCTTC. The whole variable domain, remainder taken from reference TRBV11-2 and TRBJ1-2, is EAGVAQSPRYKIIEKRQSVAFWCNPISGHATLYWYQQILGQGPKLLIQFQNNGVVDDSQLPKDRFSAERLKGVDSTLKIQPAKLEDSAVYLCASSRDGSGQGSGYTFGSGTRLTVV.

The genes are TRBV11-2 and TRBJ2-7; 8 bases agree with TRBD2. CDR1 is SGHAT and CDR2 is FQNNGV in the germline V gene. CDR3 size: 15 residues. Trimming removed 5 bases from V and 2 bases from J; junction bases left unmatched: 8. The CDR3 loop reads CASSPSLAGPYEQYF. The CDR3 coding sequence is TGTGCCAGCAGCCCATCCCTAGCGGGCCCCTACGAGCAGTACTTC.

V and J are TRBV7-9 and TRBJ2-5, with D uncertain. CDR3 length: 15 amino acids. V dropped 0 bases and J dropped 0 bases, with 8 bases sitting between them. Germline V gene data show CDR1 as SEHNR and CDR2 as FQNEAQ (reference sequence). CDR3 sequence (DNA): TGTGCCAGCAGCTTAGCATTTGCGTACCAAGAGACCCAGTACTTC. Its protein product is CASSLAFAYQETQYF.

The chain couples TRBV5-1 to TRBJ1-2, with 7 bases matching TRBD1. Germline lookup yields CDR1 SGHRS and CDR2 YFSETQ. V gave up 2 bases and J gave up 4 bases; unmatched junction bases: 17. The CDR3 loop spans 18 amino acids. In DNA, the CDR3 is TGCGCCAGCAGCTTTTCCCCCCCCCGGGACAGCAACCTCTATGGCTACACCTTC. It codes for CASSFSPPRDSNLYGYTF.

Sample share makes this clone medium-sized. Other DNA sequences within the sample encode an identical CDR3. The CDR3 DNA is TGTGCCAGCAGAGACGGTCGAGGGTCCACTGAAGCTTTCTTT. Amino acid sequence: CASRDGRGSTEAFF. This sequence joins TRBV2 and TRBJ1-1, with D unresolved. From germline, CDR1 is SNHLY and CDR2 FYNNEI. This CDR3 is built from 14 residues. Trimming shortened V by 6 bases and J by 4 bases, and 15 bases separated the two germline ends.

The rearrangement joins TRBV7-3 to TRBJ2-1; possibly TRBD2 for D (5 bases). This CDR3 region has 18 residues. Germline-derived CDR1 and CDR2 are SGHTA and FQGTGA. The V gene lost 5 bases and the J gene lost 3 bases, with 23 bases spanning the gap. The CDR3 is CASSASPSSRLSYNEQFF. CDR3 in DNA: TGTGCCAGCAGCGCTAGCCCCAGTTCGCGGCTGAGCTACAATGAGCAGTTCTTC.